What follows are 9 T cell receptor beta chains derived from one specimen sequenced in a study of CD8+ T cells in alopecia areata. cDNA serving as the sequencing template came from extracted, reverse transcribed RNA. TCRdb's copy holds only in-frame clones and misses some; the assay was immunoSEQ multiplex PCR. This table has about 110,000 clones, approximately 63% appearing once. The sequenced sample consisted of CD8+ T cells sorted from blood. Every receptor here comes from a human donor in good health.

The chain has TRBV7-2 and TRBJ1-1, with D tentatively TRBD1 (5 bases). This CDR3 is 15 amino acids long. Deletions cut 7 bases from V and 2 bases from J, with 17 bases between. CDR1 and CDR2 (germline): SGHTA, FQGNSA. In DNA, the CDR3 is TGTGCCAGCAACCTATGGGGCTTCCCTAACACTGAAGCTTTCTTT. This gives the protein CASNLWGFPNTEAFF.

This clone was detected a few times. V and J are TRBV7-6 and TRBJ2-2, with 7 bases lining up with TRBD2. The CDR3 extends over 13 amino acids. Germline-derived CDR1 and CDR2 are SGHVS and FNYEAQ. Trimming removed 3 bases from V and 6 bases from J; junction bases left unmatched: 1. CDR3 nucleotides: TGTGCCAGCAGCTTGGCGGGGGCCGGGGAGCTGTTTTTT. Its translation: CASSLAGAGELFF.

This clone has just a few counts. This chain links TRBV13 with TRBJ2-1; 7 bases are a match to TRBD2. CDR1 and CDR2 (germline): PRHDT, FYEKMQ (reference sequence). V trimming: 5 bases; J trimming: 9 bases; junction bases outside the gene matches: 13. The CDR3 contains 15 residues. In DNA, the CDR3 is TGTGCCAGCAGCCCCCAATGGGACCAGCGGGGTGAGCAGTTCTTC. Its translation: CASSPQWDQRGEQFF.

V gene TRBV9 combines with J gene TRBJ1-6; 8 nucleotides agree with TRBD1. The germline V gene has CDR1 SGDLS and CDR2 YYNGEE. This CDR3 has 16 amino acids. V trimming: 2 bases; J trimming: 7 bases; junction bases outside the gene matches: 8. CDR3 sequence reads: CASSVDRDRNNSPLHF. The CDR3, as DNA: TGTGCCAGCAGCGTTGACCGGGACAGGAACAATTCACCCCTCCACTTT.

V gene TRBV13 combines with J gene TRBJ1-3, with TRBD1 matching over 7 bases. In germline, CDR1 is PRHDT, CDR2 FYEKMQ (reference sequence). This CDR3 is 17 amino acids long. The V segment lost 0 bases and the J segment 2 bases; nucleotides outside the gene matches: 7. This chain's CDR3 is CASSLGQGGGPGNTIYF. The CDR3 coding sequence is TGTGCCAGCAGCTTAGGCCAAGGAGGGGGCCCTGGAAACACCATATATTTT.

This sequence joins TRBV5-4 and TRBJ2-3; TRBD2 is a possible D gene (7 bases). Germline loops: CDR1 SGHNT, CDR2 YYREEE (reference sequence). The CDR3 has 18 amino acids. Trimming left V 1 base short and J 2 bases short, with 20 bases between. The CDR3 protein is CASSLRRTAGANTDTQYF. CDR3 bases: TGTGCCAGCAGCTTGAGGCGCACGGCGGGGGCCAACACAGATACGCAGTATTTT.

This chain connects TRBV5-6 to TRBJ1-2, with 7 bases fitting TRBD1. The V gene end was trimmed by 4 bases and the J gene end by 7 bases; junction bases not matched to a gene: 10. The CDR3 runs 14 residues. Germline CDR1 is SGHDT and CDR2 is YYEEEE. The CDR3 DNA reads as TGTGCCAGCAGCAGTACGACAGGGAGCAGTGGCTACACCTTC. It translates to CASSSTTGSSGYTF.

At least ten counts were recorded for this clone. The J gene is TRBJ1-4, the V gene TRBV4-2, with TRBD1 as a possible D gene (5 bases). This CDR3 spans 18 amino acids. Germline-derived CDR1 and CDR2 are LGHNA and YNFKEQ. The germline V and J ends were trimmed by 5 bases and 1 base, with 20 bases remaining between them. CDR3 DNA: TGTGCCAGCAGCTTACCGTCCGGGACGGAAAGAACTAATGAAAAACTGTTTTTT. This sequence encodes CASSLPSGTERTNEKLFF.

The chain has TRBV7-9 and TRBJ2-7, with a weak D call TRBD2 (5 bases). This CDR3 contains 11 residues. Trimming stripped 4 bases from V and 7 bases from J, with 8 bases between. Germline V gene sequence: CDR1 SEHNR, CDR2 FQNEAQ (reference sequence). Here the CDR3 reads CASSSTGEQYF. The CDR3 nucleotides read TGTGCCAGCAGCTCCACGGGGGAGCAGTACTTC.